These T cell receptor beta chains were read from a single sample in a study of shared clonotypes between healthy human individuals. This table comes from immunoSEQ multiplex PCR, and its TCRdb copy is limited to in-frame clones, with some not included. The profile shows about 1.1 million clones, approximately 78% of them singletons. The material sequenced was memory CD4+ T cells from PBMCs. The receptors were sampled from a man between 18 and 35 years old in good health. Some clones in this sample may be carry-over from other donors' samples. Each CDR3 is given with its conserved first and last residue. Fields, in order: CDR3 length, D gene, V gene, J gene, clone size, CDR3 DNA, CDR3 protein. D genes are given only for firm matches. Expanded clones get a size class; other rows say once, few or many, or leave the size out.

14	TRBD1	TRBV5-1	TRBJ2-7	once	TGCGCCAGCAGAACCGGGACAGATCGATACGAGCAGTACTTC	CASRTGTDRYEQYF
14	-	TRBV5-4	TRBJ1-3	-	TGTGCCAGCAGCTTGGGCCAGGGTGAGGACACCATATATTTT	CASSLGQGEDTIYF
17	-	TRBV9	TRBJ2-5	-	TGTGCCAGCAGCGTAGGTCCCAGTCGACAGTACCAAGAGACCCAGTACTTC	CASSVGPSRQYQETQYF
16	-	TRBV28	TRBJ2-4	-	TGTGCCAGCAGTGTCACAGGGCGAGGGGCCAAAAACATTCAGTACTTC	CASSVTGRGAKNIQYF
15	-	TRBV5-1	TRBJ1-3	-	TGCGCCAGCAGCTTGGGTTTGAGGGAGGAGAACACCATATATTTT	CASSLGLREENTIYF
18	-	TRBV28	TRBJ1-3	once	TGTGCCAGCAGTCGCCGGCGAGGGTTTAGATCCGGTGGAAACACCATATATTTT	CASSRRRGFRSGGNTIYF
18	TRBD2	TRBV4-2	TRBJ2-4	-	TGTGCCAGCAGCCAAGTGGGACTAGCGGGAGGGCTCGGAAACATTCAGTACTTC	CASSQVGLAGGLGNIQYF
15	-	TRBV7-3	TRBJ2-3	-	TGTGCCAGCAGCTTAGTAGCGGCTAAGCAGGATACGCAGTATTTT	CASSLVAAKQDTQYF
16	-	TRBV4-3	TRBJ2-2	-	TGCGCCAGCAGCCAAGTTCGGGGGACCGACACCGGGGAGCTGTTTTTT	CASSQVRGTDTGELFF
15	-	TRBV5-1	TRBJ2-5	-	TGCGCCAGCAGCTTGGGGGGGAATGTCCAAGAGACCCAGTACTTC	CASSLGGNVQETQYF
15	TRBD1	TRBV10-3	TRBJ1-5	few	TGTGCCTCCCGGGGAGGGGGCCTCGGCAATCAGCCCCAGCATTTT	CASRGGGLGNQPQHF
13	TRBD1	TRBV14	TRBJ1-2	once	TGTGCCAGCAGCCCGGGACAGTTCTATGGCTACACCTTC	CASSPGQFYGYTF
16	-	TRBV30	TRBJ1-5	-	TGTGCCTGGAGTGTACAATCGAGGCCCCGGCATCAGCCCCAGCATTTT	CAWSVQSRPRHQPQHF
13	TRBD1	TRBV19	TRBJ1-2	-	TGTGCCAGTAGTGCCTGGACAGGGATTGGCTACACCTTC	CASSAWTGIGYTF
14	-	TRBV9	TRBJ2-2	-	TGTGCCAGCAGGGCCGGGACGGCGCCCGGGGAGCTGTTTTTT	CASRAGTAPGELFF
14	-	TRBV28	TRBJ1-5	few	TGTGCCGGCAGCGGCCGGACCTTCAATCAGCCCCAGCATTTT	CAGSGRTFNQPQHF
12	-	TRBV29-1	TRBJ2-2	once	TGCAGCGTTTCACGGCTCACCGGGGAGCTGTTTTTT	CSVSRLTGELFF
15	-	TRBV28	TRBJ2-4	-	TGTGCCAGCAGCCCCGGGGGCTGGCCCAAAAACATTCAGTACTTC	CASSPGGWPKNIQYF
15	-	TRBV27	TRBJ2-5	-	TGTGCCAGCAGTGAATCTTGGTTCTCCCAAGAGACCCAGTACTTC	CASSESWFSQETQYF
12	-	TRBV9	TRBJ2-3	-	TGTGCCAGCAGCGAAGGGTTCTATCCTCGGTATTTT	CASSEGFYPRYF
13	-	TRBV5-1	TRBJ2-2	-	TGCGCCAGCAGCAGGGGTCAAACCGGGGAGCTGTTTTTT	CASSRGQTGELFF
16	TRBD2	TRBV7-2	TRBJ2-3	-	TGTGCCAGCAGCCCCCCTAGGGCGGGAGGCACAGATACGCAGTATTTT	CASSPPRAGGTDTQYF
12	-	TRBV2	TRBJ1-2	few	TGTGCCGGAGGGGGGAAATCGACTGGCTACACCTTC	CAGGGKSTGYTF
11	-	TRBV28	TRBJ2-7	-	TGTGCCAGCAGTTTATTTGGCGAGCAGTACTTC	CASSLFGEQYF
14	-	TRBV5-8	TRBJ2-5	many	TGTGCCAGCAGACTCCCTACGTACCAAGAGACCCAGTACTTC	CASRLPTYQETQYF
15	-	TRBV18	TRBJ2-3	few	TGTGCCAGCTCACCGCAGCCGGGGGACACAGATACGCAGTATTTT	CASSPQPGDTDTQYF
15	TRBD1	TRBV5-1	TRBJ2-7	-	TGCGCCAGCAGCTTGGACAGGGGGTCGAAGGGCGAGCAGTACTTC	CASSLDRGSKGEQYF
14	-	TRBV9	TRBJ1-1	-	TGTGCCAGCAGCGTGGGGTATCGGATCACTGAAGCTTTCTTT	CASSVGYRITEAFF
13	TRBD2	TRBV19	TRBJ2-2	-	TGTGCCAGTTGGGAGGGGCCCACCGGGGAGCTGTTTTTT	CASWEGPTGELFF
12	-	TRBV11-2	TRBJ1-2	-	TGTGCCAGCAGCTTAGTGACCTATGGCTACACCTTC	CASSLVTYGYTF
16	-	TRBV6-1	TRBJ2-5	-	TGTGCCAGCTGTGTCTCACAGAGGGGGTTTCAAGAGACCCAGTACTTC	CASCVSQRGFQETQYF
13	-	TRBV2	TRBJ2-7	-	TGTGCCAGCAGTGCCACACGAGCCTACGAGCAGTACTTC	CASSATRAYEQYF
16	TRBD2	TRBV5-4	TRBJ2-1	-	TGTGCCAGCAGCTTGGAGGGGAGGACTAGCGGGAGCGAGCAGTTCTTC	CASSLEGRTSGSEQFF
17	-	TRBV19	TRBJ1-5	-	TGTGCCAGTAGTCCCGACTTTGCCTGGGAGAGCAATCAGCCCCAGCATTTT	CASSPDFAWESNQPQHF
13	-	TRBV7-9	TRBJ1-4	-	TGTGCCAGCAGCCCCTCCACTAATGAAAAACTGTTTTTT	CASSPSTNEKLFF
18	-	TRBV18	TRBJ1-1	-	TGTGCCAGCTCAAAGCGGGGCCCATCACAAGGTACGAACACTGAAGCTTTCTTT	CASSKRGPSQGTNTEAFF
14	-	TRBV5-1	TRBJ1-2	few	TGCGCCAGCAGCTTGGCCGGGGGAGACTATGGCTACACCTTC	CASSLAGGDYGYTF
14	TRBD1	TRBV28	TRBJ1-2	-	TGTGCCAGCAGCGCCAACAGGGGGAACTATGGCTACACCTTC	CASSANRGNYGYTF
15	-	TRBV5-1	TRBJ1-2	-	TGCGCCAGCAGCTTGGTGCAGGCAGGGTTCTATGGCTACACCTTC	CASSLVQAGFYGYTF
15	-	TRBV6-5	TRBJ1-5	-	TGTGCCAGCATTTCTCAGAAGGTTAGCAATCAGCCCCAGCATTTT	CASISQKVSNQPQHF
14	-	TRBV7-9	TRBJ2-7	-	TGTGCCAGCAGCTTAGGGGATTATGGCTACGAGCAGTACTTC	CASSLGDYGYEQYF
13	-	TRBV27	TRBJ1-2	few	TGTGCCAGCAGTTTTTGGGGTAGGAATGGCTACACCTTC	CASSFWGRNGYTF
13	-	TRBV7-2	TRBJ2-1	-	TGTGCCAGCAGCTTAGTAGTCGAGTATGAGCAGTTCTTC	CASSLVVEYEQFF
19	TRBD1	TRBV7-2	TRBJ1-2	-	TGTGCCAGCAGCTTAGCGTTCGGGACAGGGCAAGGACTGGGCTATGGCTACACCTTC	CASSLAFGTGQGLGYGYTF
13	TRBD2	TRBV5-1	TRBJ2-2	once	TGCGCCAGCAGCCCGGGAGGGGCCGGGGAGCTGTTTTTT	CASSPGGAGELFF
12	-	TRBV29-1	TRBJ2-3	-	TGCAGCGGTAGTACTGGCACAGATACGCAGTATTTT	CSGSTGTDTQYF
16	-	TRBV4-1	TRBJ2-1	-	TGCGCCAGCAGCCAGGAGGCCTGGGGGCGGTCCAATGAGCAGTTCTTC	CASSQEAWGRSNEQFF
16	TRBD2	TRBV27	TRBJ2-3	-	TGTGCCAGCAGCCCCTCCCCGGGACTAGCGATACGTACGCAGTATTTT	CASSPSPGLAIRTQYF
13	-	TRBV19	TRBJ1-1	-	TGTGCCAGTAGTATCTTCGACGGCACTGAAGCTTTCTTT	CASSIFDGTEAFF
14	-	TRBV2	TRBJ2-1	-	TGTGCCAGCAGTACGGGTCCGCTTTGGGGGGAGCAGTTCTTC	CASSTGPLWGEQFF
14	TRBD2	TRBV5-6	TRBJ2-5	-	TGTGCCAGCAGCCCCGGGACTAGCGGGAGAACCCAGTACTTC	CASSPGTSGRTQYF